A selection of T cell receptor beta chains follows, all from one sample in a study of neurological immune-mediated disorders. MiXCR was run by TCRdb on the 5' RACE reads, yielding one entry per CDR3 protein. Of about 46,000 distinct CDR3 sequences listed, about 2% are singletons. Sequencing used PBMCs. The receptor set was obtained from a woman in her thirties or forties with multiple sclerosis. Each CDR3 is given with its conserved first and last residue. A D gene is named only where the DNA matches it firmly. Clone size, where shown, is once, few, many, or a class for clones that have expanded.

TRBJ2-3 TRBD1 many TRBV7-7 CASSAGAGGNTDTQYF TGTGCCAGCAGCGCTGGAGCAGGGGGCAACACAGATACGCAGTATTTT
TRBJ1-6 NA many TRBV6-5 CASSKGIGVRSPLHF TGTGCCAGCTCCAAAGGTATAGGGGTTAGATCACCCCTCCACTTT
TRBJ2-3 TRBD2 many TRBV13 CASSSPTSGGSTDTQYF TGTGCCAGCAGCTCACCCACTAGCGGGGGCAGCACAGATACGCAGTATTTT
TRBJ1-1 NA many TRBV5-1 CASSRIPQANTEAFF TGCGCCAGCAGCCGGATTCCACAGGCGAACACTGAAGCTTTCTTT
TRBJ2-3 TRBD2 many TRBV4-1 CASSQDLSGGTDTQYF TGCGCCAGCAGCCAAGATCTCAGCGGGGGGACAGATACGCAGTATTTT
TRBJ1-2 NA few TRBV15 CATSLGGTGYTF TGTGCCACCAGTTTAGGAGGGACAGGCTACACCTTC
TRBJ1-1 TRBD1 many TRBV6-5 CASTGQGRGEAFF TGTGCCAGCACCGGACAGGGCCGAGGAGAAGCTTTCTTT
TRBJ2-3 NA many TRBV20-1 CSARPGSTDTQYF TGCAGTGCTAGGCCGGGTAGCACAGATACGCAGTATTTT
TRBJ2-2 TRBD2 few TRBV20-1 CSARRAGERTGELFF TGCAGTGCTAGGAGGGCGGGGGAGCGGACCGGGGAGCTGTTTTTT
TRBJ1-6 NA many TRBV11-2 CASSLDRSGSYNSPLHF TGTGCCAGCAGCTTAGATCGTAGCGGTTCCTATAATTCACCCCTCCACTTT
TRBJ1-5 NA many TRBV5-1 CASSLAPRSPQHF TGCGCCAGCAGCTTGGCCCCCAGAAGCCCCCAGCATTTT
TRBJ2-5 TRBD2 many TRBV7-3 CASSWRGAYQETQYF TGTGCCAGCAGCTGGCGGGGGGCATACCAAGAGACCCAGTACTTC
TRBJ2-3 TRBD2 many TRBV5-1 CASSSGGRGDTQYF TGCGCCAGCAGTAGCGGGGGGCGGGGAGATACGCAGTATTTT
TRBJ2-3 TRBD2 many TRBV7-2 CASSLVSAGGTDTQYF TGTGCCAGCAGCTTAGTATCAGCGGGGGGTACAGATACGCAGTATTTT
TRBJ1-1 TRBD1 many TRBV20-1 CSASSDRDFEAFF TGCAGTGCTAGCTCCGACAGGGACTTCGAAGCTTTCTTT
TRBJ2-1 NA many TRBV13 CASSLGRDGYHNEQFF TGTGCCAGCAGCTTAGGCCGGGACGGGTATCACAATGAGCAGTTCTTC
TRBJ1-5 TRBD1 many TRBV6-1 CASRTGGWSNQPQHF TGTGCCAGCAGAACAGGGGGCTGGAGCAATCAGCCCCAGCATTTT
TRBJ2-3 NA many TRBV5-5 CASSLAPVSTDTQYF TGTGCCAGCAGCTTGGCCCCGGTTAGCACAGATACGCAGTATTTT
TRBJ1-6 TRBD1 many TRBV4-1 CASSLNFDRGDNSPLHF TGCGCCAGCAGTCTCAATTTCGACAGGGGAGATAATTCACCCCTCCACTTT
TRBJ1-6 TRBD1 NA TRBV20-1 CSARQGNSPLHF TGCAGTGCACGACAGGGAAATTCACCCCTCCACTTT
TRBJ2-2 NA many TRBV20-1 CSASPTHRIKDGELFF TGCAGTGCTAGCCCGACGCACAGAATTAAGGACGGGGAGCTGTTTTTT
TRBJ2-3 TRBD2 many TRBV7-2 CASSLSPSGGAWTDTQYF TGTGCCAGCAGCCTGTCCCCTAGCGGGGGGGCGTGGACAGATACGCAGTATTTT
TRBJ2-1 TRBD1 few TRBV15 CATSRAPRGQGYNEQFF TGTGCCACCAGCCGCGCCCCCAGGGGGCAAGGCTACAATGAGCAGTTCTTC
TRBJ2-7 TRBD1 many TRBV5-1 CASRGQGASYEQYF TGCGCCAGCAGGGGACAGGGGGCGTCCTACGAGCAGTACTTC
TRBJ1-3 TRBD1 many TRBV6-5 CASSLDRKNTIYF TGTGCCAGCAGTCTGGACAGGAAAAACACCATATATTTT
TRBJ1-2 TRBD1 many TRBV20-1 CSARDQGGYGYTF TGCAGTGCTAGAGATCAGGGGGGTTATGGCTACACCTTC
TRBJ2-1 TRBD2 many TRBV5-1 CASRFLLAGGNEQFF TGCGCCAGCAGATTCCTACTAGCGGGGGGTAATGAGCAGTTCTTC
TRBJ1-4 NA many TRBV7-9 CASSLAKAFATNEKLFF TGTGCCAGCAGCTTAGCGAAAGCGTTCGCAACTAATGAAAAACTGTTTTTT
TRBJ1-6 NA many TRBV6-2/TRBV6-3 CASTPRGYNSPLHF TGTGCCAGCACCCCCAGAGGGTATAATTCACCCCTCCACTTT
TRBJ1-1 NA many TRBV3-1 CASSQGGQEAFF TGTGCCAGCAGCCAAGGGGGACAAGAAGCTTTCTTT
TRBJ2-7 NA few TRBV20-1 CSAREAEGGAYEQYF TGCAGTGCTAGAGAGGCGGAGGGGGGCGCCTACGAGCAGTACTTC
TRBJ1-1 NA NA TRBV10-1 CASSFTRGDTEAFF TGCGCCAGCAGTTTCACAAGGGGGGACACTGAAGCTTTCTTT
TRBJ1-1 NA many TRBV7-6 CASSSQVATEAFF TGTGCCAGCAGCTCACAGGTTGCCACTGAAGCTTTCTTT
TRBJ2-1 NA many TRBV7-2 CASSLGHRDEQFF TGTGCCAGCAGCTTAGGCCACAGGGATGAGCAGTTCTTC
TRBJ1-2 TRBD1 many TRBV5-1 CASSSGGPGDGYTF TGCGCCAGCAGCTCAGGGGGTCCAGGGGATGGCTACACCTTC
TRBJ2-7 TRBD1 many TRBV20-1 CSASGTAEFYEQYF TGCAGTGCTAGTGGGACAGCCGAATTCTACGAGCAGTACTTC
TRBJ2-1 NA many TRBV7-8 CASSLGHNEQFF TGTGCCAGCAGCTTGGGGCATAATGAGCAGTTCTTC
TRBJ1-2 NA many TRBV3-1 CASSQDRRGYTF TGTGCCAGCAGCCAAGATAGGCGTGGCTACACCTTC
TRBJ1-1 NA few TRBV7-6 CASSLSGDPTEAFF TGTGCCAGCAGCTTATCAGGGGACCCCACTGAAGCTTTCTTT
TRBJ2-7 NA many TRBV5-1 CASSLVQDYEQYF TGCGCCAGCAGCTTGGTGCAGGACTACGAGCAGTACTTC
TRBJ2-2 NA many TRBV27 CASSLGGGGSTGELFF TGTGCCAGCAGTTTAGGTGGAGGGGGCAGTACCGGGGAGCTGTTTTTT
TRBJ1-5 NA many TRBV25-1 CASSGSGPQHF TGTGCCAGCAGCGGATCGGGGCCCCAGCATTTT
TRBJ1-2 NA many TRBV5-1 CASSLSGAHYGYTF TGCGCCAGCAGCTTGTCAGGGGCCCACTATGGCTACACCTTC
TRBJ2-2 NA many TRBV9 CASSPWSGELFF TGTGCCAGCAGCCCCTGGTCCGGGGAGCTGTTTTTT
TRBJ1-2 NA many TRBV20-1 CSARMLNYGYTF TGCAGTGCCCGAATGCTAAACTATGGCTACACCTTC
TRBJ2-7 TRBD1 many TRBV29-1 CSVEDRDRPSYEQYF TGCAGCGTCGAAGATCGGGACAGGCCATCCTACGAGCAGTACTTC
TRBJ1-1 NA NA TRBV18 CASSLTTEAFF TGTGCCAGCTCCTTAACCACTGAAGCTTTCTTT